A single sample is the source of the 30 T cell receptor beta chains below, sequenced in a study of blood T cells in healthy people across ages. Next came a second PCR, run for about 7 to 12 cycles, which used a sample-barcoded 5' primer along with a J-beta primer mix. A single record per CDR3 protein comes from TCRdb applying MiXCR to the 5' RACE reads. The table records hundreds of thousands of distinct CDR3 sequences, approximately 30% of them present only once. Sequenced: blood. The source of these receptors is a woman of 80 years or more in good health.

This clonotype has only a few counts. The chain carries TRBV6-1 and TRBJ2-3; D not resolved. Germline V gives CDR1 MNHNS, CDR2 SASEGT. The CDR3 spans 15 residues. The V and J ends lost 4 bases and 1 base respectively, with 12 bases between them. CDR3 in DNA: TGTGCCAGCAGTGCCCCTCTGTGGGGCACAGATACGCAGTATTTT. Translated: CASSAPLWGTDTQYF.

The CDR3 reads CASSILGTGLGEKLFF. In nucleotides, the CDR3 is TGTGCCAGCAGTATCCTCGGGACAGGGTTGGGCGAAAAACTGTTTTTT. The genes are TRBV28 and TRBJ1-4; 9 bases are a match to TRBD1. The CDR3 has 16 residues. CDR1 and CDR2 (germline): MDHEN, SYDVKM. V lost 5 bases, J lost 8 bases, and 12 bases stayed unmatched.

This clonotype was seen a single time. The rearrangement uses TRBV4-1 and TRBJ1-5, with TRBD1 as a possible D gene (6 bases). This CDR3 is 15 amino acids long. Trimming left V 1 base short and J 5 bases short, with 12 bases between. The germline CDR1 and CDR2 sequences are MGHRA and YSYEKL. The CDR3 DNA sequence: TGCGCCAGCAGCCAAGCCGGACAGTTATATCAGCCCCAGCATTTT. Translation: CASSQAGQLYQPQHF.

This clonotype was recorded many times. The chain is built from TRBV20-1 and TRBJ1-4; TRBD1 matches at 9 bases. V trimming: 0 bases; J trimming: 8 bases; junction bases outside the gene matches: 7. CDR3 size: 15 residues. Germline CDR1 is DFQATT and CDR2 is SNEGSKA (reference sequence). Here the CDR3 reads CSAREPGTGMEKLFF. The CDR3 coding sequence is TGCAGTGCTAGAGAACCCGGGACAGGGATGGAAAAACTGTTTTTT.

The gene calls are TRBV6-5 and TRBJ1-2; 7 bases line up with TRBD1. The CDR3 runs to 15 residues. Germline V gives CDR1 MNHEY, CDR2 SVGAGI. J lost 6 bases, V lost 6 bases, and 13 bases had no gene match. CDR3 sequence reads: CASSVTTGTGHGYTF. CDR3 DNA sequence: TGTGCCAGCAGCGTAACGACAGGGACGGGTCATGGCTACACCTTC.

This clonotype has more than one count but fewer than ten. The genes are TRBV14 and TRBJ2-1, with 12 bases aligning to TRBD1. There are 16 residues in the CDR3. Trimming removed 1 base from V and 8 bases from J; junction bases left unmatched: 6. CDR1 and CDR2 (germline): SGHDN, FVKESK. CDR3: CASSQVGTGGIYEQFF. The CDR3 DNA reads TGTGCCAGCAGCCAAGTCGGGACAGGGGGCATATATGAGCAGTTCTTC.

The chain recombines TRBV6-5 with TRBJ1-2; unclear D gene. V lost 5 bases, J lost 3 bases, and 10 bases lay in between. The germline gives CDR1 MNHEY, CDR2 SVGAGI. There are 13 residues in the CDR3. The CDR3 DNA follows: TGTGCCAGCAGTCCCGAGTGGGACTATGGCTACACCTTC. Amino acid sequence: CASSPEWDYGYTF.

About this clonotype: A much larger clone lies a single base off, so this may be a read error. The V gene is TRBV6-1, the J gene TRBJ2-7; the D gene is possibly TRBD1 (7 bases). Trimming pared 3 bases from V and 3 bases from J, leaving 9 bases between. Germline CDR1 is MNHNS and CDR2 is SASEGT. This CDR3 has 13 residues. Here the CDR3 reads CASSEQGGYEQYF. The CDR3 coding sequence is TGTGCCAGCAGTGAGCAGGGGGGCTACGAGCAGTACTTC.

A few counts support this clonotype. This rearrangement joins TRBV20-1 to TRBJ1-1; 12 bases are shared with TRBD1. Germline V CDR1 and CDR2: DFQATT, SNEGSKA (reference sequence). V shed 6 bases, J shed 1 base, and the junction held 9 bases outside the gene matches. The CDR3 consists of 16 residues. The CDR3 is CSAIPRDRGQNTEAFF. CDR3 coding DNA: TGCAGTGCCATCCCCCGGGACAGGGGGCAGAACACTGAAGCTTTCTTT.

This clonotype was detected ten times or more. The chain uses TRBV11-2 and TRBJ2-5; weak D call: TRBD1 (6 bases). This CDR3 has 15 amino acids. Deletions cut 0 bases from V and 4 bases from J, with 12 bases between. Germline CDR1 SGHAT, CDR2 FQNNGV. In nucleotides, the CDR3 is TGTGCCAGCAGCTTAGATCCGAGGGGGAGAGAGACCCAGTACTTC. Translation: CASSLDPRGRETQYF.

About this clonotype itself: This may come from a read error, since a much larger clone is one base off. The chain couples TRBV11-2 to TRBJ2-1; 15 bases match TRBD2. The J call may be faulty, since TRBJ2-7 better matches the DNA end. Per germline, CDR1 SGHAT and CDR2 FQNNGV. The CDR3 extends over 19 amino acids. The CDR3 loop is CASSPGLAGGWSSYNEQYF. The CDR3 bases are TGTGCCAGCAGCCCGGGACTAGCGGGGGGCTGGAGCTCCTACAATGAGCAGTACTTC.

The CDR3 DNA reads as TGTGCCAGCAGCTTAGGACTAGCCCGGGATGAGCAGTTCTTC. Its translation: CASSLGLARDEQFF. The chain couples TRBV7-8 to TRBJ2-1, with TRBD2 matching 7 bases. There are 14 residues in the CDR3. Germline values: CDR1 SGHVS, CDR2 FQNEAQ. The V gene end was trimmed by 1 base and the J gene end by 8 bases; junction bases not matched to a gene: 5.

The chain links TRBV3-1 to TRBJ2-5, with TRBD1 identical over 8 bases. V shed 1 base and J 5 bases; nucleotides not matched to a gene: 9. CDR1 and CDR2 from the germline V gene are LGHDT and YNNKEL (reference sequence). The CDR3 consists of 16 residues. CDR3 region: CASSQGTGNEVETQYF. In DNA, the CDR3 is TGTGCCAGCAGCCAAGGGACAGGGAATGAGGTGGAGACCCAGTACTTC.

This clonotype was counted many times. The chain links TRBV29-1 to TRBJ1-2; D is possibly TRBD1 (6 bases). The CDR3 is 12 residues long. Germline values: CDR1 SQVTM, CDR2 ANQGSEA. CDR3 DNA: TGCAGTACTGAGGACAGCAACTATGGCTACACCTTC. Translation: CSTEDSNYGYTF.

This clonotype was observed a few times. CDR3 protein: CRASGVQETQYF. Here the CDR3 DNA reads TGCAGGGCTTCCGGGGTTCAAGAGACCCAGTACTTC. V gene TRBV20-1 combines with J gene TRBJ2-5; weak D call: TRBD2 (5 bases). Looked up from germline, CDR1 is DFQATT and CDR2 is SNEGSKA (reference sequence). The CDR3 extends over 12 amino acids.

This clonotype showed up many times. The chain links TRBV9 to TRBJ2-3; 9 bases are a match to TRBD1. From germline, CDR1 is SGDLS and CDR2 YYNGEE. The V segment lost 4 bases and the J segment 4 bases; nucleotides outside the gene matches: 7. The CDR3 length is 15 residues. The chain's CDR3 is CASSSGQGRPDTQYF. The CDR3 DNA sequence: TGTGCCAGCAGCTCTGGACAGGGGCGCCCAGATACGCAGTATTTT.

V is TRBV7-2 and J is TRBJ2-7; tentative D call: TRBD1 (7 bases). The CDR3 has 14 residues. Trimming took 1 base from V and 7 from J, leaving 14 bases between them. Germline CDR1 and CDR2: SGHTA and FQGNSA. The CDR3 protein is CASSLGPRGREQYF. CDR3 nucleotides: TGTGCCAGCAGCTTAGGCCCCAGGGGGAGGGAGCAGTACTTC.

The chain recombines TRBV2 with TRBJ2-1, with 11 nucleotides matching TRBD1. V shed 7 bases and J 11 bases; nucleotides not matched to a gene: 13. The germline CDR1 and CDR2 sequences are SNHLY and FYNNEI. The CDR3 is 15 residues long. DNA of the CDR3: TGTGCCAGCACCAAAACCGGGACAGGGGGAAATCAGCAGTTCTTC. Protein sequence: CASTKTGTGGNQQFF.

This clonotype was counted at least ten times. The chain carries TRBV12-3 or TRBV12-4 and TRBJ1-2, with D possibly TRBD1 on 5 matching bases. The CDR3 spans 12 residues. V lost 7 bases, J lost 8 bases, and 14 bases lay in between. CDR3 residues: CASTSGTVGYTF. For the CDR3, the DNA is TGTGCCAGCACCTCCGGGACGGTAGGCTACACCTTC.

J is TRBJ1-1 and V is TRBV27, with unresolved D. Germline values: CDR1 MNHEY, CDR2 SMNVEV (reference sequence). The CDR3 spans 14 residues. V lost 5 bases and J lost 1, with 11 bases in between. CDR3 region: CASSQLRENTEAFF. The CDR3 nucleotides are TGTGCCAGCAGTCAATTAAGGGAGAACACTGAAGCTTTCTTT.

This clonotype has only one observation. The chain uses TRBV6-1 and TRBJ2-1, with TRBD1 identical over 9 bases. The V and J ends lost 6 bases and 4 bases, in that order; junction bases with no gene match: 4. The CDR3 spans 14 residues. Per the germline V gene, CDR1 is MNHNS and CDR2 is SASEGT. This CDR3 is CASRTGTGYNEQFF. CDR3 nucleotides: TGTGCCAGCAGGACCGGGACAGGGTACAATGAGCAGTTCTTC.

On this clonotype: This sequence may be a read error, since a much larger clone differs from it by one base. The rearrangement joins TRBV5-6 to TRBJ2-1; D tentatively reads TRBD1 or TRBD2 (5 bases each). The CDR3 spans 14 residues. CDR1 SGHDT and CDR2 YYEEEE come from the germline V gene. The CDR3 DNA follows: TGTGCCGGCAGCTTGGGACGGATCTACAATGAGCAGTTCTTC. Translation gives CAGSLGRIYNEQFF.

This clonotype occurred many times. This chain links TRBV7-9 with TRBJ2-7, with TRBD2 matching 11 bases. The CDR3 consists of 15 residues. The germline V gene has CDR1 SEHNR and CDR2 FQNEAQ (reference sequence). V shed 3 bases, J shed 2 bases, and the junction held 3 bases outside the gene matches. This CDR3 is CASSFTSGGPYEQYF. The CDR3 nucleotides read TGTGCCAGCAGCTTCACTAGCGGGGGACCCTACGAGCAGTACTTC. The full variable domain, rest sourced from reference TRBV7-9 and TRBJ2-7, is DTGVSQNPRHKITKRGQNVTFRCDPISEHNRLYWYRQTLGQGPEFLTYFQNEAQLEKSRLLSDRFSAERPKGSFSTLEIQRTEQGDSAMYLCASSFTSGGPYEQYFGPGTRLTVT.

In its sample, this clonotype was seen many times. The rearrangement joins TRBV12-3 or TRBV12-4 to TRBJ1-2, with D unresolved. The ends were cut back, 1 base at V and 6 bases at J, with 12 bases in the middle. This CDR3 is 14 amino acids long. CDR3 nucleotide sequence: TGTGCCAGCAGTTTAGGTTGGGGTTTTGATGGCTACACCTTC. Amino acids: CASSLGWGFDGYTF.

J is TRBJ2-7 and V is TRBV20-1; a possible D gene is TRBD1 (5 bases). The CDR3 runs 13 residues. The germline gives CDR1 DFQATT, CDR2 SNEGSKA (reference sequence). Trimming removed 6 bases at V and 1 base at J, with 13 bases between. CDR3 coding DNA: TGCAGTGCCCTTGGGGCTGTTTCCTACGAGCAGTACTTC. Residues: CSALGAVSYEQYF.

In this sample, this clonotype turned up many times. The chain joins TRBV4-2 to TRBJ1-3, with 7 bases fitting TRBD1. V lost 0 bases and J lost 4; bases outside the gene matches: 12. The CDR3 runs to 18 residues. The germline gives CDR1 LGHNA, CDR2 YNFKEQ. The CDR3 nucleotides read TGTGCCAGCAGCCAAGATATACCAGGGGGTACCACAGGAAACACCATATATTTT. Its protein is CASSQDIPGGTTGNTIYF.

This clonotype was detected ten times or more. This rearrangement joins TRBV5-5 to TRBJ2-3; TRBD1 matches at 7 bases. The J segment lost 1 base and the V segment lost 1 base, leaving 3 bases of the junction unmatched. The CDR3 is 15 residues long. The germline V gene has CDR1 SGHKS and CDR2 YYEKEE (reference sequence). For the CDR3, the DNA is TGTGCCAGCAGCTTGCCTGGGACAGGCACAGATACGCAGTATTTT. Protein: CASSLPGTGTDTQYF.

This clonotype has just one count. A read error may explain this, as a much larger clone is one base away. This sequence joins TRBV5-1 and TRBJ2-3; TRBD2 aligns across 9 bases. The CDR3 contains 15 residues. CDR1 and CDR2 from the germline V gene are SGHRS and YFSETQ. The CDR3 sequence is CAGSESGGTTDTQYF. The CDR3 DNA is TGCGCCGGCAGCGAGAGCGGGGGGACCACAGATACGCAGTATTTT.

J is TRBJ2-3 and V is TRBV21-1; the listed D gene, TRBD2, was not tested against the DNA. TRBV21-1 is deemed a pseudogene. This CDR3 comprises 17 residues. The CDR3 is CASSKAVSGECTDTQYF. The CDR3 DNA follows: TGTGCCAGCAGCAAAGCGGTTAGCGGGGAGTGCACAGATACGCAGTATTTT.

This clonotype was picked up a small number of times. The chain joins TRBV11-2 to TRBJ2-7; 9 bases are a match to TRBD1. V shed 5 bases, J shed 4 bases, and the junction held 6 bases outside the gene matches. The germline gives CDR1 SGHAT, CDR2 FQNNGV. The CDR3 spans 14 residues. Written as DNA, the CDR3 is TGTGCCAGCAGCGATCTACAGGGGGCATACGAGCAGTACTTC. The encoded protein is CASSDLQGAYEQYF. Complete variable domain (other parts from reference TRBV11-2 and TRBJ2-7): EAGVAQSPRYKIIEKRQSVAFWCNPISGHATLYWYQQILGQGPKLLIQFQNNGVVDDSQLPKDRFSAERLKGVDSTLKIQPAKLEDSAVYLCASSDLQGAYEQYFGPGTRLTVT.